The 19 T cell receptor beta chains given below trace back to one sample, sequenced in a study of CD8 T cells in ankylosing spondylitis. TCRdb passed the 5' RACE reads through MiXCR, listing each CDR3 protein once. This sample carries about 500,000 distinct CDR3 sequences, roughly 13% of them seen once, and the ten largest clones take 6.5% to 7%. No antigen is known for these receptors. General study findings and limits: In ankylosing spondylitis blood, a motif of roughly 8 highly homologous TCR beta variants appeared characteristic.

The sequenced material came from blood, either unsorted or a sorted T cell fraction (not recorded which). The receptors were sampled from a male donor with ankylosing spondylitis.

J is TRBJ1-5 and V is TRBV12-3 or TRBV12-4; the match to TRBD1 covers 7 bases. The CDR3 runs to 15 residues. Germline trimming cut 7 bases from V and 0 bases from J; bases unmatched to any gene: 6. The CDR3 nucleotides read TGTGCCAGCACCAAGACAGGGTCTAGCAATCAGCCCCAGCATTTT. Translating it yields CASTKTGSSNQPQHF.

This clonotype has at least ten counts. The chain combines TRBV5-1 with TRBJ2-3, with no clear D. Germline V CDR1 and CDR2: SGHRS, YFSETQ. The length of the CDR3 is 14 residues. V lost 2 bases and J 3 bases, leaving 10 bases between the germline ends. CDR3 in amino acids: CASSFDRQTDTQYF. The CDR3 nucleotides are TGCGCCAGCAGCTTTGATAGGCAGACAGATACGCAGTATTTT.

This chain links TRBV29-1 with TRBJ2-1; unclear D gene. Trimming cost V 4 bases and J 4 bases, with 11 bases left between them. This CDR3 is 13 amino acids long. CDR1 is SQVTM, CDR2 ANQGSEA, per germline. The CDR3 region is CSVALTRYNEQFF. The CDR3 nucleotides read TGCAGCGTTGCCCTGACAAGGTACAATGAGCAGTTCTTC.

This clonotype was picked up a small number of times. The CDR3 protein is CASSLLRDREDEQYF. The CDR3 DNA follows: TGTGCCAGCAGCTTGCTCCGGGACAGGGAGGACGAGCAGTACTTC. This chain uses TRBV7-9 with TRBJ2-7; 9 nucleotides match TRBD1. Looked up from germline, CDR1 is SEHNR and CDR2 is FQNEAQ (reference sequence). This CDR3 is built from 15 residues. Trimming at V came to 3 bases and at J to 5 bases, leaving 8 bases not matched to a gene.

This clonotype has at least ten counts. The V gene is TRBV12-3 or TRBV12-4, the J gene TRBJ1-1; D is uncertain. V shed 2 bases and J shed 10 bases, with 17 bases lying between them. The CDR3 is 14 residues long. The chain's CDR3 is CASSLNSPEHSAFF. The CDR3, as DNA: TGTGCCAGCAGTTTAAACAGCCCAGAACATTCAGCTTTCTTT.

This clonotype showed up just once. This may be a read error, as it is one base from a much larger clone. The CDR3 carries no conserved terminal phenylalanine or tryptophan, so it likely arises from a read error. This rearrangement joins TRBV29-1 to TRBJ1-5; no clear D gene. The CDR3 spans 12 residues. Trimming cost V 6 bases and J 1 base, with 7 bases left between them. CDR1 and CDR2 (germline): SQVTM, ANQGSEA. For the CDR3, the DNA is TGCAGCGTGAAGACAAGCAATCAGCCCCAGCATATT. It specifies CSVKTSNQPQHI.

The chain carries TRBV10-3 and TRBJ2-1, with 12 bases aligning to TRBD2. The CDR3 is 15 amino acids. With 6 bases clipped from V and 5 bases from J, the junction kept 5 bases outside the gene matches. Germline V lookup: CDR1 ENHRY, CDR2 SYGVKD. As DNA, the CDR3 is TGTGCCATCAGCGAGACTAGCGGGAGTCACAATGAGCAGTTCTTC. Translated, it gives CAISETSGSHNEQFF.

This clonotype was observed a handful of times. This chain joins TRBV20-1 and TRBJ2-5, with 13 bases lining up with TRBD2. The CDR3 is made up of 15 amino acids. The V and J ends lost 6 bases and 5 bases, in that order; junction bases with no gene match: 9. Germline V CDR1 and CDR2: DFQATT, SNEGSKA (reference sequence). CDR3 loop: CSALRLAGGGETQYF. CDR3 nucleotide sequence: TGCAGTGCCCTTCGACTAGCGGGAGGCGGGGAGACCCAGTACTTC.

This clonotype has only a few counts. This chain connects TRBV4-1 to TRBJ1-2; 10 bases line up with TRBD1. V gave up 4 bases and J gave up 4 bases; unmatched junction bases: 9. This CDR3 spans 16 amino acids. Germline CDR1 MGHRA, CDR2 YSYEKL. The CDR3 sequence is CASSRDDRGRGYGYTF. CDR3 DNA: TGCGCCAGCAGCCGAGACGACAGGGGGCGCGGCTATGGCTACACCTTC.

This clonotype showed up just a few times. CDR3 nucleotide sequence: TGCGCCAGCAGCTTGGCCGAAACGGGCGAGCAGTACGTC. Translated: CASSLAETGEQYV. This chain joins TRBV5-1 and TRBJ2-7; D uncertain. Trimming cost V 0 bases and J 6 bases, with 10 bases left between them. This CDR3 contains 13 residues. The germline V gene encodes CDR1 SGHRS and CDR2 YFSETQ.

The chain couples TRBV19 to TRBJ1-4; D remains ambiguous. Per germline, CDR1 LNHDA and CDR2 SQIVND (reference sequence). The CDR3 sequence is 14 residues long. Trimming took off 4 bases at V and 7 bases at J, with 13 bases between the two ends. The CDR3 DNA follows: TGTGCCAGTAGTACTACATGGGATGGTGAAAAACTGTTTTTT. It codes for CASSTTWDGEKLFF. Full variable domain (missing parts from reference TRBV19 and TRBJ1-4): DGGITQSPKYLFRKEGQNVTLSCEQNLNHDAMYWYRQDPGQGLRLIYYSQIVNDFQKGDIAEGYSVSREKKESFPLTVTSAQKNPTAFYLCASSTTWDGEKLFFGSGTQLSVL.

CDR3 sequence (DNA): TGTGCCAGCAGCTCTTCGACAGCTAACTATGGCTACACCTTC. This sequence encodes CASSSSTANYGYTF. The gene calls are TRBV7-9 and TRBJ1-2, with TRBD1 as a possible D gene (5 bases). The V gene's germline CDR1 is SEHNR and CDR2 FQNEAQ (reference sequence). This CDR3 is 14 amino acids long. Between the trimmed V and J ends, which lost 4 bases and 0 bases, there was a span of 9 bases.

This CDR3 reads CSVLNRLEETQYF. The DNA of the CDR3 is TGCAGTGTCCTAAACCGCCTAGAAGAGACCCAGTACTTC. V is TRBV20-1 and J is TRBJ2-5, with D uncertain. CDR3 length: 13 residues. V was pared by 7 bases and J by 3 bases, with 15 bases between. Per germline, CDR1 DFQATT and CDR2 SNEGSKA (reference sequence).

A few counts support this clonotype. This chain uses TRBV6-1 with TRBJ1-3, with unresolved D. V was cut by 2 bases and J by 1 base, with 6 bases left in between. The CDR3 runs to 14 residues. Germline V gene sequence: CDR1 MNHNS, CDR2 SASEGT. CDR3 bases: TGTGCCAGCAGTGAAAGGGCTTCTGGAAACACCATATATTTT. Translation gives CASSERASGNTIYF.

Comments on this clonotype: A read error is possible here, since a much larger clone lies one base away. The rearrangement uses TRBV2 and TRBJ1-5; D is unresolved. Trimming removed 6 bases from V and 1 base from J, with 4 bases in between. Germline V CDR1 and CDR2: SNHLY, FYNNEI. The length of the CDR3 is 12 residues. In DNA, the CDR3 is TGTGCCAGCAGAGAAAGCAATCAGCCCCAGCATTTT. This encodes CASRESNQPQHF.

The table lists this clonotype with a few counts. The chain recombines TRBV4-1 with TRBJ2-2; a weak D match, TRBD2 (6 bases). V was trimmed by 1 base and J by 3 bases, leaving 12 bases between them. The CDR3 covers 16 residues. Germline V CDR1 and CDR2: MGHRA, YSYEKL. CDR3 in DNA: TGCGCCAGCAGCCAAGGGAGGAGGGCTGACACCGGGGAGCTGTTTTTT. This encodes CASSQGRRADTGELFF.

The V and J genes are TRBV2 and TRBJ1-3, with TRBD1 matching over 7 bases. Germline CDR1 SNHLY, CDR2 FYNNEI. V lost 3 bases, J lost 0 bases, and 2 bases stayed unmatched. The CDR3 is made up of 15 amino acids. The CDR3 sequence is CASSERTGSGNTIYF. CDR3 bases: TGTGCCAGCAGTGAGAGGACAGGCTCTGGAAACACCATATATTTT.

This chain connects TRBV11-2 to TRBJ2-3; tentatively, D is TRBD2 (5 bases). From germline, CDR1 is SGHAT and CDR2 FQNNGV. The CDR3 extends over 16 amino acids. V was cut by 3 bases and J by 2 bases, with 15 bases left in between. The CDR3, as DNA: TGTGCCAGCAGCTTCGACGGCTCGGGGTTCACAGATACGCAGTATTTT. Its protein product is CASSFDGSGFTDTQYF. The whole variable domain, remainder taken from reference TRBV11-2 and TRBJ2-3, is EAGVAQSPRYKIIEKRQSVAFWCNPISGHATLYWYQQILGQGPKLLIQFQNNGVVDDSQLPKDRFSAERLKGVDSTLKIQPAKLEDSAVYLCASSFDGSGFTDTQYFGPGTRLTVL.

In its sample, this clonotype was seen a few times. J is TRBJ2-5 and V is TRBV29-1; D tentatively reads TRBD1 or TRBD2 (6 bases each). The CDR3 is 11 amino acids. V was cut by 6 bases and J by 5 bases, with 10 bases left in between. Per germline, CDR1 SQVTM and CDR2 ANQGSEA. The chain's CDR3 is CSVWRGETQYF. CDR3 sequence (DNA): TGCAGCGTCTGGAGGGGGGAGACCCAGTACTTC.